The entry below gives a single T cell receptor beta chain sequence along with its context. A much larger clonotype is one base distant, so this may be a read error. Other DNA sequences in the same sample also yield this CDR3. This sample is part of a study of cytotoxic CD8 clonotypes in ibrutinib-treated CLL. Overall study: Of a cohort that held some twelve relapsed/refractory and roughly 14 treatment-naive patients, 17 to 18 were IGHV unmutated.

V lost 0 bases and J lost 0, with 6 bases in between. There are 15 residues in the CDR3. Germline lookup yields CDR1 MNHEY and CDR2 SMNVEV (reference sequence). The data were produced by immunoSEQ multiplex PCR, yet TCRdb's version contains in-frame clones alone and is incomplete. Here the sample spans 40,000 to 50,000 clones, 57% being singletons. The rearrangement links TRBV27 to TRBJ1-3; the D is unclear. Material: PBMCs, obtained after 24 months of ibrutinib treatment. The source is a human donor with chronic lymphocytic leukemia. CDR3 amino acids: CASSLSTDSGNTIYF. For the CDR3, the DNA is TGTGCCAGCAGTTTATCGACGGACTCTGGAAACACCATATATTTT.